The 9 T cell receptor beta chains below come from one sample, sequenced in a study of beta chain features in type 1 diabetes. What was sequenced were expressed TCRB transcripts, since all of the isolated RNA had been reverse transcribed. Clones were sequenced by immunoSEQ multiplex PCR, and TCRdb holds only the in-frame ones, with some missing. The data contain 430,000 or so clones, approximately 10% of them seen just once; the ten biggest clones take up 0.045% to 0.05%. The sample consisted of naive CD4+ T cells from blood. The receptor source for this set is a woman aged 18-35 years in good health.

The V gene is TRBV29-1, the J gene TRBJ2-3; 7 nucleotides agree with TRBD2. Germline V gene data show CDR1 as SQVTM and CDR2 as ANQGSEA. The trim removed 8 bases at V and 2 bases at J, leaving 13 bases unmatched. The CDR3 runs 15 residues. The DNA for the CDR3 is TGCAGCCCCATCGTGGCGGGGGATTACACAGATACGCAGTATTTT. Encoded protein: CSPIVAGDYTDTQYF.

This clone was counted between two and nine times. V usage is TRBV18 and J usage is TRBJ2-1; tentatively, D is TRBD2 (7 bases). V lost 0 bases to trimming and J lost 6 bases, with 15 bases between them. The CDR3 totals 16 residues. The germline V gene encodes CDR1 KGHSH and CDR2 LQKENI. CDR3 loop: CASSPPGRGRGNEQFF. DNA of the CDR3: TGTGCCAGCTCACCACCCGGGCGGGGGCGTGGCAATGAGCAGTTCTTC.

Worth noting for this clone: Mismatch with germline at one junction end may stem from a read error. V and J are TRBV29-1 and TRBJ1-2; D not resolved. CDR1 and CDR2 (germline): SQVTM, ANQGSEA. The CDR3 extends over 11 amino acids. CDR3 DNA sequence: TGCAGCGTCAATAGCGGTCCGGCTGGATCCTTC. This gives the protein CSVNSGPAGSF.

This clone was seen more than once but under ten times. The limits of the CDR3 on the DNA are not certain, so only TCRdb's listed CDR3 is given. The chain recombines TRBV7-9 with TRBJ1-1; TRBD1, the D gene given by the table, was not confirmed from the DNA. Including both end residues, the CDR3 is 13 amino acids long. CDR1 and CDR2 from the germline V gene are SEHNR and FQNEAQ (reference sequence). The CDR3 sequence: CASSWASGAVGFF.

J is TRBJ2-3 and V is TRBV5-1, with 7 bases fitting TRBD1. With 4 bases clipped from V and 2 bases from J, the junction kept 4 bases outside the gene matches. The CDR3 consists of 14 residues. The germline CDR1 and CDR2 sequences are SGHRS and YFSETQ. CDR3 region: CASSRGGNTDTQYF. Here the CDR3 DNA reads TGCGCCAGCAGCAGAGGGGGCAACACAGATACGCAGTATTTT.

The chain is built from TRBV6-5 and TRBJ2-1; 7 positions agree with TRBD1. Germline CDR1 MNHEY, CDR2 SVGAGI. Losses at the gene ends were 6 bases for V and 9 bases for J; bases not matched to a gene: 11. The CDR3 contains 14 residues. The CDR3 sequence is CASSSQGDRSEQFF. CDR3 coding DNA: TGTGCCAGCAGCTCTCAGGGGGATAGGAGTGAGCAGTTCTTC.

This clone was recorded a few times. CDR3 loop: CASSFQGMNTEAFF. CDR3 in DNA: TGTGCCAGCAGCTTTCAGGGGATGAACACTGAAGCTTTCTTT. The chain recombines TRBV7-9 with TRBJ1-1; perhaps TRBD1 as D (6 bases). V lost 3 bases and J 0 bases, leaving 8 bases between the germline ends. The V gene's germline CDR1 is SEHNR and CDR2 FQNEAQ (reference sequence). This CDR3 has 14 residues.

This clone was detected only a few times. The CDR3 sequence is CASSPTVYGYTF. The CDR3 DNA reads as TGTGCCAGCAGCCCGACAGTCTATGGCTACACCTTC. The J gene is TRBJ1-2, the V gene TRBV6-6, with D possibly matching TRBD1 (5 bases). CDR1 is MNHNY and CDR2 is SVGAGI in the germline V gene (reference sequence). The CDR3 loop spans 12 amino acids. The ends were cut back, 6 bases at V and 4 bases at J, with 9 bases in the middle.

The chain recombines TRBV5-1 with TRBJ2-5; D remains ambiguous. V dropped 1 base and J dropped 2 bases, with 9 bases sitting between them. This CDR3 is 14 amino acids long. Germline-derived CDR1 and CDR2 are SGHRS and YFSETQ. The CDR3 DNA reads TGCGCCAGCAGCTTGATAACCCAACAAGAGACCCAGTACTTC. It specifies CASSLITQQETQYF.